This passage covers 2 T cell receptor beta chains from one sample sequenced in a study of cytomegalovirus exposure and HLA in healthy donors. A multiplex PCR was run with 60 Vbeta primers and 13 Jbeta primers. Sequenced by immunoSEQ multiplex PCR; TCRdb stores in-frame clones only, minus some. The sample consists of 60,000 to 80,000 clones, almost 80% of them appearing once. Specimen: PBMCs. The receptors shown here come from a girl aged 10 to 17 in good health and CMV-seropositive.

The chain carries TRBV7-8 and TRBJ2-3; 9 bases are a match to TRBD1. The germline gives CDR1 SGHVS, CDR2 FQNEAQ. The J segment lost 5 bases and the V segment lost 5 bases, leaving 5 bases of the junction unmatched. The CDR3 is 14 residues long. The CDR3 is CASSRDRVVDTQYF. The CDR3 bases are TGTGCCAGCAGCCGGGACAGGGTGGTAGATACGCAGTATTTT.

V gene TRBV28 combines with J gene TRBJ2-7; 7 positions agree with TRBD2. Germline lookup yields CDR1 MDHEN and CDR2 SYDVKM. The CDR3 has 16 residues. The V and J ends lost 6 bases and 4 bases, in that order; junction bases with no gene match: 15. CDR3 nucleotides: TGTGCCAGCAGCCTGTTAACGTGGGGGGGTTCTTACGAGCAGTACTTC. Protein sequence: CASSLLTWGGSYEQYF.